The rows below give T cell receptor beta chains drawn from one sample of a study of blood T cell repertoires in COVID-19. The data were produced by immunoSEQ multiplex PCR, yet TCRdb's version contains in-frame clones alone and is incomplete. The table records about 180,000 clones, 86% of them present only once. Sequencing used peripheral blood. These receptors all stem from a man aged 70-80 years with active or convalescent COVID-19. Each CDR3 is given with its conserved first and last residue. A D gene is named only where the DNA matches it firmly. Rows may omit the clone size; those that give it use once, few, many or a size class.

>TRBV19|NA|TRBJ2-5|TRBD1
CASSSRFRGYQETQYF
TGTGCCAGTAGTTCCCGGTTCAGGGGGTATCAAGAGACCCAGTACTTC
>TRBV9|NA|TRBJ2-2|TRBD1
CASSARDSSLTGELFF
TGTGCCAGCAGCGCCAGGGACAGCTCGCTCACCGGGGAGCTGTTTTTT
>TRBV4-1|NA|TRBJ2-3|TRBD1
CASSQPTGGADTQYF
TGCGCCAGCAGCCAACCTACAGGGGGCGCAGATACGCAGTATTTT
>TRBV7-9|once|TRBJ2-1|TRBD2
CASSFSGTYNEQFF
TGTGCCAGCAGCTTTAGCGGGACCTACAATGAGCAGTTCTTC
>TRBV12-3/TRBV12-4|NA|TRBJ1-2|TRBD1
CASRGDRGYGYTF
TGTGCCAGCAGGGGGGACAGGGGGTATGGCTACACCTTC
>TRBV18|NA|TRBJ2-5|TRBD1
CASSRKDSGQDQETQYF
TGTGCCAGCTCGCGGAAAGACAGCGGACAGGACCAAGAGACCCAGTACTTC
>TRBV7-6|NA|TRBJ2-3|NA
CASSLDRDTQYF
TGTGCCAGCAGCTTAGACCGGGATACGCAGTATTTT
>TRBV21-1|NA|TRBJ1-1|NA
CASSKLSRAQNTEAFF
TGTGCCAGCAGCAAATTGAGCAGGGCGCAGAACACTGAAGCTTTCTTT
>TRBV7-2|NA|TRBJ1-1|TRBD1
CASSPQVGTGGTEAFF
TGTGCCAGCAGCCCCCAGGTGGGGACAGGGGGGACTGAAGCTTTCTTT
>TRBV5-1|NA|TRBJ2-7|NA
CASHPGAGGLLSYEQYF
TGCGCCAGCCATCCCGGAGCTGGGGGACTTCTCTCCTACGAGCAGTACTTC
>TRBV6-5|once|TRBJ1-2|NA
CASSYSTGDERYTF
TGTGCCAGCAGTTACTCGACCGGGGATGAGCGCTACACCTTC
>TRBV27|NA|TRBJ1-2|TRBD1
CASSPQGNYGYTF
TGTGCCAGCAGCCCACAGGGGAACTATGGCTACACCTTC
>TRBV28|NA|TRBJ2-1|TRBD2
CASSRGLYNNEQFF
TGTGCCAGCAGTCGGGGACTATACAACAATGAGCAGTTCTTC
>TRBV28|NA|TRBJ1-4|NA
CASSFRAAGMHEKLFF
TGTGCCAGCAGTTTTCGGGCAGCAGGGATGCATGAAAAACTGTTTTTT
>TRBV13|NA|TRBJ2-1|TRBD1
CASSWDRGNYNEQFF
TGTGCCAGCAGCTGGGACAGGGGCAATTACAATGAGCAGTTCTTC
>TRBV6-2/TRBV6-3|once|TRBJ2-7|NA
CASSYPGTLGNEQYF
TGTGCCAGCAGTTACCCGGGGACACTCGGGAACGAGCAGTACTTC
>TRBV18|NA|TRBJ1-1|NA
CASGRGPNTEAFF
TGTGCCAGCGGGAGGGGACCGAACACTGAAGCTTTCTTT
>TRBV6-2/TRBV6-3|NA|TRBJ2-1|NA
CASSFLRVVENEQFF
TGTGCCAGCAGTTTTCTCAGGGTGGTCGAAAATGAGCAGTTCTTC
>TRBV5-1|NA|TRBJ2-2|TRBD2
CASSLASSGAGELFF
TGCGCCAGCAGCTTGGCGTCTAGCGGGGCCGGGGAGCTGTTTTTT
>TRBV18|NA|TRBJ2-2|NA
CASSSGTGATGELFF
TGTGCCAGCTCCTCCGGGACTGGAGCCACCGGGGAGCTGTTTTTT
>TRBV5-4|once|TRBJ2-3|NA
CASSFQGTDTQYF
TGTGCCAGCAGCTTTCAGGGTACAGATACGCAGTATTTT
>TRBV5-1|NA|TRBJ1-5|TRBD1
CASRAGTGFNQPQHF
TGCGCCAGCAGGGCCGGGACAGGCTTCAATCAGCCCCAGCATTTT
>TRBV19|NA|TRBJ2-4|NA
CAISPRAGLAKNIQYF
TGTGCCATCTCCCCGCGGGCTGGATTAGCCAAAAACATTCAGTACTTC
>TRBV5-8|NA|TRBJ2-5|NA
CASSLSQQQETQYF
TGTGCCAGCAGCTTGTCTCAACAGCAAGAGACCCAGTACTTC
>TRBV19|once|TRBJ1-4|NA
CASSMEATTNEKLFF
TGTGCCAGTAGTATGGAGGCAACAACTAATGAAAAACTGTTTTTT
>TRBV21-1|NA|TRBJ2-4|NA
CASSVVSDIQYF
TGTGCCAGCAGCGTGGTGTCGGACATTCAGTACTTC